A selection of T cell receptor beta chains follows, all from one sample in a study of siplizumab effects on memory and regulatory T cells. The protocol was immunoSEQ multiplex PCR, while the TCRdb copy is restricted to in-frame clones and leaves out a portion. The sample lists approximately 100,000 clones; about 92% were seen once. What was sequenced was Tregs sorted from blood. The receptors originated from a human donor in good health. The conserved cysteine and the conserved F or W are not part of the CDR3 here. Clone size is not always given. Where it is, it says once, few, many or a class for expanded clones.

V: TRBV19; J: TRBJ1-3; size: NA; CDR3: ATRRQEIYANTIY
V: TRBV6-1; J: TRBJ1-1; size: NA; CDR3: ASTRGQGYKAF
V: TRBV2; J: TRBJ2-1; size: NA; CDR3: AVDPPWSYNEQF
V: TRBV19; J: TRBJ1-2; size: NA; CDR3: ASSRFSGVAGYGYT
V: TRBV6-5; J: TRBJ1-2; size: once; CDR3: ASSLQGFYGYT
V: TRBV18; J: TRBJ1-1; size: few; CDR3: ASSPGTGGMNTEAF
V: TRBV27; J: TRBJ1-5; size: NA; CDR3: ASSFLTGLGNQPQH
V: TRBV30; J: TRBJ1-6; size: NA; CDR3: AWSVPGGVNSPLH
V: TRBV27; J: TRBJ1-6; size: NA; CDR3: ASSLSVLYNSPLH
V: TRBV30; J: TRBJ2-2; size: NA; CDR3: ASPSRGDGTGELF
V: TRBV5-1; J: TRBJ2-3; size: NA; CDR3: ASSEITGSTDTQY
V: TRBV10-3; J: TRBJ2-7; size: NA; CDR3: AISRFSAGGPDEQY
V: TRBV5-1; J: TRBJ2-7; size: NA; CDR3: ASSRSGTGDEQY
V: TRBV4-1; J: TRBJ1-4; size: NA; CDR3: ASSQSGGNNEKLF
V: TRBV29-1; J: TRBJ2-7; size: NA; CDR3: SARTSYPAGYEQY
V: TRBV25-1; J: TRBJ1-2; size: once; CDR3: ASSEETRAGYT
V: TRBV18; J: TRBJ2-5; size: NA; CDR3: ASSPRVETQY
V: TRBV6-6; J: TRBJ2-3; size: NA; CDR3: ASRYGGGTDTQY
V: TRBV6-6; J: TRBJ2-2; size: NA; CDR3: ASSYRQPTEELF
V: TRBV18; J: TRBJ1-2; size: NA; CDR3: ASSPGSGAQSYGYT
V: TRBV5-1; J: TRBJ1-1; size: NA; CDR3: ASQSQVGTEAF
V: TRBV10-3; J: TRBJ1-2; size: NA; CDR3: AISPGQGGNYGYT
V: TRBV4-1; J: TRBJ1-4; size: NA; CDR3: ASGLGPLGEKLF
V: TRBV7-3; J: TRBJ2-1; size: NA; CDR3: ASSLGPHAQGEQF
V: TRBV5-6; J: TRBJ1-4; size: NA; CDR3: ASSWGLNSEKLF
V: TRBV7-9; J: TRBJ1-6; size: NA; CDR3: ASSLGPAGSPLH
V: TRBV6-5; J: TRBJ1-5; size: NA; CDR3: ASSYSPDYQPQH
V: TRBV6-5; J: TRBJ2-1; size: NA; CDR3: ASSFLAGDNEQF
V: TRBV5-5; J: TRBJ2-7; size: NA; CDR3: AGSLAGTQSRPYEQY
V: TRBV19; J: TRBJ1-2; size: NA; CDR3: ASSMQSGSAFGFYGYT
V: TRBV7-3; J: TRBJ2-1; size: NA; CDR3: ASSFNRGDEQF
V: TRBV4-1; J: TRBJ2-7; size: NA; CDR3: ASSQGPNGPYEQY
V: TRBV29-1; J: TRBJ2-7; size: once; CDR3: SVDGDSGDEQY
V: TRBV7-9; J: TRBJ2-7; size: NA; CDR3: ASSLARGYSYEQY
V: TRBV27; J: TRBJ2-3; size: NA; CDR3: ASSFLRGDQDTQY
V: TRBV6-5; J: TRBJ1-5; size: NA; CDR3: ASSYSTGYDQPQH
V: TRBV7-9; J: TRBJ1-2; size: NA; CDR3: ASSLPGVRYGYT
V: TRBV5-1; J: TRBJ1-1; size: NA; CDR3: ASSLASNRGTEAF
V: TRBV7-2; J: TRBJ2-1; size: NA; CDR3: ASSLGLDRGNEQF
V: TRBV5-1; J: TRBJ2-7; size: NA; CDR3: ASSPGGQSSYEQY
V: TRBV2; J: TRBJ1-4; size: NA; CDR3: ASSEKGQGMGKLF
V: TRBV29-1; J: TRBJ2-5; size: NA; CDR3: SVEALGQEETQY
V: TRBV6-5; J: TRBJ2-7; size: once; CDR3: ASSGTGFIFDEQY
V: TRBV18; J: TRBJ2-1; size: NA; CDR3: ASSPIREQF
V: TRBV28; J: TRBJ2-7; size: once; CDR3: ASLPSNRGKGQY
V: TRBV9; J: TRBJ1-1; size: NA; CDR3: ASSGIGGMNTEAF
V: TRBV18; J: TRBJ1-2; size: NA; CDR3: ASSSGDGYT
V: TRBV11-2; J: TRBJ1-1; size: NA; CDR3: ASSRVGTEAF
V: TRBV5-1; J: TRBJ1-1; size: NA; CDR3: ASSFNGHQGTMNTEAF
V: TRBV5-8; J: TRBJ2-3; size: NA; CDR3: ASSLGLTDTQY
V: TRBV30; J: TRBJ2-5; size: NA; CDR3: AWDAPGTHGETQY
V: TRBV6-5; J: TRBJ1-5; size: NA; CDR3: ASSYSENQPQH
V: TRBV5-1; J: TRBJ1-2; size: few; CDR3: ASSLGGTGGYGYT